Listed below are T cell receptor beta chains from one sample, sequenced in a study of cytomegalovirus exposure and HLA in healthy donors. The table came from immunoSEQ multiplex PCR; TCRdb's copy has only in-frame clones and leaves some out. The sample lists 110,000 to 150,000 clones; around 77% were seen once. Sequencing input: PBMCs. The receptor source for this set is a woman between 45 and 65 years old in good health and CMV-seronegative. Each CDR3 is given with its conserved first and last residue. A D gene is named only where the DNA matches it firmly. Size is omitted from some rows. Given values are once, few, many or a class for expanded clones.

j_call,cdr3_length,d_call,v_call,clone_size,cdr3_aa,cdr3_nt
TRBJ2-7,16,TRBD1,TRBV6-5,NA,CASSYSRDRASYEQYF,TGTGCCAGCAGTTACTCCCGGGACAGAGCATCCTACGAGCAGTACTTC
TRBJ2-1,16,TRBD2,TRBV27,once,CASSLLAGGINNEQFF,TGTGCCAGCAGTTTGCTGGCGGGGGGCATTAACAATGAGCAGTTCTTC
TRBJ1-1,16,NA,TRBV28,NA,CASSLSPRGVGTEAFF,TGTGCCAGCAGTTTATCCCCCAGGGGCGTTGGCACTGAAGCTTTCTTT
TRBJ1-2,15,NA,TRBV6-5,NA,CASSYAGLRGYGYTF,TGTGCCAGCAGTTACGCCGGCCTAAGGGGCTATGGCTACACCTTC
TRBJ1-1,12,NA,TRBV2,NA,CASSWGVTEAFF,TGTGCCAGCAGCTGGGGGGTGACTGAAGCTTTCTTT
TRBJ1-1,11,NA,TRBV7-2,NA,CASIGYREAFF,TGTGCCAGCATCGGTTACCGTGAAGCTTTCTTT
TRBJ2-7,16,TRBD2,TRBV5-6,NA,CASSSAPSGGPYEQYF,TGTGCCAGCAGCAGTGCCCCTAGCGGGGGGCCCTACGAGCAGTACTTC
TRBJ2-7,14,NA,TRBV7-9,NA,CASSLVGGPYEQYF,TGTGCCAGCAGCTTAGTGGGGGGACCCTACGAGCAGTACTTC
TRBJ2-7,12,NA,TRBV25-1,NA,CANSEYSGEQYF,TGTGCCAACAGTGAATATTCGGGAGAGCAGTACTTC
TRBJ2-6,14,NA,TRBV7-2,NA,CASSQSPGANVLTF,TGTGCCAGCAGCCAAAGCCCTGGGGCCAACGTCCTGACTTTC
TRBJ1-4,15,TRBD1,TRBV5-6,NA,CASSIDRGQYEKLFF,TGTGCCAGCAGCATAGACAGGGGGCAATACGAAAAACTGTTTTTT
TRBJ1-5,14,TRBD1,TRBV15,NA,CATSFDRVSQPQHF,TGTGCCACCAGCTTCGACAGGGTCAGTCAGCCCCAGCATTTT
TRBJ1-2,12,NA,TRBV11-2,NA,CASSFRSYGYTF,TGTGCCAGCAGCTTTCGGTCCTATGGCTACACCTTC
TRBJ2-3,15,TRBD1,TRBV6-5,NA,CASSLDRGTTDTQYF,TGTGCCAGCAGTTTGGACAGGGGGACCACAGATACGCAGTATTTT
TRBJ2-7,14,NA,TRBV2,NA,CASSPVTGSYEQYF,TGTGCCAGCAGTCCCGTCACAGGGTCCTACGAGCAGTACTTC
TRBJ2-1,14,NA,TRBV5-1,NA,CASSLGSSYNEQFF,TGCGCCAGCAGCTTGGGGAGCTCCTACAATGAGCAGTTCTTC
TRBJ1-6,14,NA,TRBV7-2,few,CASSPGFSNSPLHF,TGTGCCAGCAGCCCAGGGTTTTCAAATTCACCCCTCCACTTT
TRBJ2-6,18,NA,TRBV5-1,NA,CASSLEPGLYSGANVLTF,TGCGCCAGCAGCTTGGAACCGGGACTCTACTCTGGGGCCAACGTCCTGACTTTC
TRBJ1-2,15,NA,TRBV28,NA,CASKARGLDNYGYTF,TGTGCCAGCAAGGCGAGAGGGCTAGATAACTATGGCTACACCTTC
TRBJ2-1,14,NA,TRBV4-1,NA,CASSQNARGNEQFF,TGCGCCAGCAGCCAAAACGCCCGGGGGAATGAGCAGTTCTTC
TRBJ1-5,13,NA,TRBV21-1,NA,CASSLPREQPQHF,TGTGCCAGCAGCCTTCCTAGGGAGCAGCCCCAGCATTTT
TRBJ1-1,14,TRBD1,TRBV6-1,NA,CASSWTGSNTEAFF,TGTGCCAGCAGCTGGACAGGATCGAACACTGAAGCTTTCTTT
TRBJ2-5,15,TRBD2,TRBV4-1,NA,CASSQLAGGEETQYF,TGCGCCAGCAGCCAGCTAGCGGGGGGAGAGGAGACCCAGTACTTC
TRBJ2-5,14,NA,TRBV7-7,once,CASSPGTNQETQYF,TGTGCTAGCAGCCCCGGGACAAACCAAGAGACCCAGTACTTC
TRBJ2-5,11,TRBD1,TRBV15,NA,CATGQKETQYF,TGTGCCACGGGACAGAAAGAGACCCAGTACTTC
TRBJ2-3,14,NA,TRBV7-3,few,CASSFGGLSDTQYF,TGTGCCAGCAGCTTCGGCGGGCTATCAGATACGCAGTATTTT
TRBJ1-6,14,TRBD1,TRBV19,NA,CASQQGNYNSPLHF,TGTGCCAGTCAACAGGGGAATTATAATTCACCCCTCCACTTT
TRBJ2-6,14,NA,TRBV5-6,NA,CASSYYSGANVLTF,TGTGCCAGCAGCTACTACTCTGGGGCCAACGTCCTGACTTTC
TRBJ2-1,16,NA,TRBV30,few,CAWSPQGLSSYNEQFF,TGTGCCTGGAGTCCTCAGGGTCTCAGCTCCTACAATGAGCAGTTCTTC